Sequencing of this T cell receptor (beta chain) was carried out in a study of blood T cell repertoires in COVID-19. About the study: Acute and convalescent COVID-19 samples came from the United States, Italy and Spain.

This table comes from immunoSEQ multiplex PCR, and its TCRdb copy is limited to in-frame clones, with some not included. The table includes approximately 82,000 clones, around 83% detected once. Trimming removed 4 bases at V and 2 bases at J, with 12 bases between. Looked up from germline, CDR1 is SGHTA and CDR2 is FQGNSA. The CDR3 runs 15 residues. Material: peripheral blood. This clonotype was obtained from a woman aged 55 to 70 with acute or convalescent COVID-19. The chain uses TRBV7-2 and TRBJ2-1; weak D call: TRBD2 (6 bases). The CDR3 DNA reads as TGTGCCAGCAGCTCTATAGTAGCGGCCTACAATGAGCAGTTCTTC. It yields the protein CASSSIVAAYNEQFF.